These T cell receptor beta chains were read from a single sample in a study of blood T cell repertoires in COVID-19. Profiling relied on immunoSEQ multiplex PCR, and the TCRdb table lists in-frame clones only, not all of them. The table shows 200,000 to 250,000 clones, with 70% to 90% occurring only once. Specimen: peripheral blood. Every receptor here comes from a woman in her 40s who had recovered from COVID-19. Both conserved end residues are trimmed from each CDR3. A clone size is listed for some rows: how often the clone was seen (once, few, many), or a class if it is expanded.

clone size | V gene | CDR3 protein
- | TRBV21-1 | ASSSSWEGYSNQPQH
- | TRBV10-3 | ASYNGDYTDTQY
- | TRBV28 | ASTPDRVYGYT
- | TRBV6-6 | ASRGVSGPTDTQY
- | TRBV19 | ASRDRGYEKLF
- | TRBV10-3 | AARGLLNQPQH
- | TRBV7-8 | ASSTTSGNTDTQY
- | TRBV9 | ASSSIRQGGYYGYT
- | TRBV7-2 | ASSSDRGLFYEQY
- | TRBV6-2/TRBV6-3 | ASSRGLAGGTTGELF
- | TRBV19 | ASSIAAGDSKYEQY
once | TRBV5-4 | ASSLGGRGRRNEKLF
- | TRBV16 | ASRQKLTSGNTIY
- | TRBV30 | AWKSAGANVLT